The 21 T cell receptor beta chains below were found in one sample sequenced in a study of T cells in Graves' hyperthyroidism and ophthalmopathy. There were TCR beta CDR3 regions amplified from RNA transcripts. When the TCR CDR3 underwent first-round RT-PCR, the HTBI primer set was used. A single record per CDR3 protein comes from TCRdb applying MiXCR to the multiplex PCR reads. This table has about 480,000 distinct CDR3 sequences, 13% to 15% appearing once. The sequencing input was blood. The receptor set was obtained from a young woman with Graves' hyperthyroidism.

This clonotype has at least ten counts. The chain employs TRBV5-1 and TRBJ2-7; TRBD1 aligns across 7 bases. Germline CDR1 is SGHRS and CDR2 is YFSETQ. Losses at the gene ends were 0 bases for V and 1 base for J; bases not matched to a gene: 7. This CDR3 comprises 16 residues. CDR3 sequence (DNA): TGCGCCAGCAGCTTGGGGACAGGACTTCGTTCCTACGAGCAGTACGTC. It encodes CASSLGTGLRSYEQYV.

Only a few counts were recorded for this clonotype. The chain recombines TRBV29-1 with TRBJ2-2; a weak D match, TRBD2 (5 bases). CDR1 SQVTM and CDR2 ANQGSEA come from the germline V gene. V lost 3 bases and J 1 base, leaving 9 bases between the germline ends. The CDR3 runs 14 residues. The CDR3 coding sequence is TGCAGCGTTGATCGGGCGGGGAACACCGGGGAGCTGTTTTTT. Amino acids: CSVDRAGNTGELFF.

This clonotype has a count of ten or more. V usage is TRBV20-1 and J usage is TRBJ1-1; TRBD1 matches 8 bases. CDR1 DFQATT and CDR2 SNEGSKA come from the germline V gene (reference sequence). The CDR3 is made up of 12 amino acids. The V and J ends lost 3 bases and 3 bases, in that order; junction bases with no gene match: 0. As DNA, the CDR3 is TGCAGTGCTAGGACAGGGGACACTGAAGCTTTCTTT. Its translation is CSARTGDTEAFF.

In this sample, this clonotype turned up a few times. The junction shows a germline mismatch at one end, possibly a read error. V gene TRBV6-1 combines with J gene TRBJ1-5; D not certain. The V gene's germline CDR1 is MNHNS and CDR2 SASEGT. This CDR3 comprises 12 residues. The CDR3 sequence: CASSEANQPQHF. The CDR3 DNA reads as TGTGCCAGCAGCGAAGCTAATCAGCCCCAGCATTTT.

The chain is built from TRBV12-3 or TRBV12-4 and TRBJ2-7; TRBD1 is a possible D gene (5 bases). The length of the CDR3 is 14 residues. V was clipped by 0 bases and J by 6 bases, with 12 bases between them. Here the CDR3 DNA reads TGTGCCAGCAGTTTAGCCCAGGGAATCTTCGAGCAGTACTTC. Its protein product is CASSLAQGIFEQYF.

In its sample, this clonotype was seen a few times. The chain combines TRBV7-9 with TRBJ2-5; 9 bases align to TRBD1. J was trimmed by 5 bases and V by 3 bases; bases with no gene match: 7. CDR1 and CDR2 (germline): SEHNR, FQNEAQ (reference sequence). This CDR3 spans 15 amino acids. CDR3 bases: TGTGCCAGCAGCTTCGGACAGGGGCAGGGGGAGACCCAGTACTTC. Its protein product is CASSFGQGQGETQYF.

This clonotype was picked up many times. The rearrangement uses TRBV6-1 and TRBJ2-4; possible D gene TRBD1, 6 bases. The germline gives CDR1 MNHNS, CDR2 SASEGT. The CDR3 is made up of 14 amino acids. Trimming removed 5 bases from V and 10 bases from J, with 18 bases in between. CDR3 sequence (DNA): TGTGCCAGCAGTCCCCGGTCCGAGGGGGTGATTCAGTACTTC. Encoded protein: CASSPRSEGVIQYF.

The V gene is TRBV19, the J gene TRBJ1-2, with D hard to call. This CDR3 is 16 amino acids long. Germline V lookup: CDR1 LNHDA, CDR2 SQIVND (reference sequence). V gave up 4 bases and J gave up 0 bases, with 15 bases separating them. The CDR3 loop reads CASSTLRTTANYGYTF. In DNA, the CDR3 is TGTGCCAGTAGTACCCTTAGGACGACGGCTAACTATGGCTACACCTTC.

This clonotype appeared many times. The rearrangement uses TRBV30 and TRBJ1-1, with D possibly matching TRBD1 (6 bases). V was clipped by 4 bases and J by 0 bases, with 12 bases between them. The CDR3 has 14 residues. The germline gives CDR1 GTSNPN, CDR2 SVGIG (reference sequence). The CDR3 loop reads CAWKGVSMNTEAFF. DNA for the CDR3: TGTGCCTGGAAGGGGGTTTCCATGAACACTGAAGCTTTCTTT.

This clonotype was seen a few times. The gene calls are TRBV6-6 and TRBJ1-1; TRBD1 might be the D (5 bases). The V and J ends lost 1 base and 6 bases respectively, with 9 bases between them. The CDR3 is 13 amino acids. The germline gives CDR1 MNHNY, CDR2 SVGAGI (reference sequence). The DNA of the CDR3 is TGTGCCAGCAGTTACTGGGGGGACGCTGAAGCTTTCTTT. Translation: CASSYWGDAEAFF.

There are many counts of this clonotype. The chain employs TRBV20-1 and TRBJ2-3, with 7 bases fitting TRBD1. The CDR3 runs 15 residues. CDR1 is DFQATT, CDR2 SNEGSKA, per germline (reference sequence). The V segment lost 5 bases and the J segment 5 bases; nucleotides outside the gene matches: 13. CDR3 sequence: CSAFEGASRRDTQYF. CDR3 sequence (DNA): TGCAGTGCTTTCGAGGGGGCTTCACGCCGAGATACGCAGTATTTT.

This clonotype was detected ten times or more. CDR3 coding DNA: TGTGCCAGCAGTTACTCGTCAGGGCTAGCGGGAGGTCCTTACAATGAGCAGTTCTTC. It codes for CASSYSSGLAGGPYNEQFF. The chain combines TRBV6-5 with TRBJ2-1, with 11 bases identical to TRBD2. V was pared by 0 bases and J by 4 bases, with 11 bases of the junction left unmatched. Germline loops: CDR1 MNHEY, CDR2 SVGAGI. CDR3 length: 19 residues.

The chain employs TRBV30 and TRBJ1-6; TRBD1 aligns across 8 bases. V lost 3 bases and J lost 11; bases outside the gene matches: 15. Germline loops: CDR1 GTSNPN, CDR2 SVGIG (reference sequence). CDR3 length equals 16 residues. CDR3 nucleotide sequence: TGTGCCTGGAGCGCCCAGATATTGACAGGGGCGACACCCCTCCACTTT. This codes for CAWSAQILTGATPLHF.

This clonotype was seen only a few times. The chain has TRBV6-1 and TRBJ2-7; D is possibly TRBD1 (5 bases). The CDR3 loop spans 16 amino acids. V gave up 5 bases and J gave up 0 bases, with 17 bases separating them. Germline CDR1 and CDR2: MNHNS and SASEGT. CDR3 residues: CASSRLQERSSYEQYV. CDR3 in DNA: TGTGCCAGCAGTCGTCTACAGGAGCGTAGCTCCTACGAGCAGTACGTC.

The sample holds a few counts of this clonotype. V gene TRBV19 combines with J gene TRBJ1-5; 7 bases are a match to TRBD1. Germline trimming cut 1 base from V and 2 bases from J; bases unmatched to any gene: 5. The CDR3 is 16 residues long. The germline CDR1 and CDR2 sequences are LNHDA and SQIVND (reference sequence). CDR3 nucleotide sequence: TGTGCCAGTAGTATAGGCACAGGGGTCGGCAATCAGCCCCAGCATTTT. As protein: CASSIGTGVGNQPQHF. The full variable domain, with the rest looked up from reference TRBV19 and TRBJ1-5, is DGGITQSPKYLFRKEGQNVTLSCEQNLNHDAMYWYRQDPGQGLRLIYYSQIVNDFQKGDIAEGYSVSREKKESFPLTVTSAQKNPTAFYLCASSIGTGVGNQPQHFGDGTRLSIL.

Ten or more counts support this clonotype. The CDR3 region has the DNA TGTGCCAGCAGCTCCGGACAAATCACTGAAGCTTTCTTT. Translated: CASSSGQITEAFF. V usage is TRBV11-2 and J usage is TRBJ1-1, with D perhaps TRBD1 (5 bases). Germline lookup yields CDR1 SGHAT and CDR2 FQNNGV. V dropped 4 bases and J dropped 4 bases, with 10 bases sitting between them. The length of the CDR3 is 13 residues.

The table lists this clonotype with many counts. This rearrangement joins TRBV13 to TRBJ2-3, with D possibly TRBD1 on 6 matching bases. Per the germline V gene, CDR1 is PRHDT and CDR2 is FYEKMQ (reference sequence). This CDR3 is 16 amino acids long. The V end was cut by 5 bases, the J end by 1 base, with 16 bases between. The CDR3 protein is CASSGPGVSRTDTQYF. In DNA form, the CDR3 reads TGTGCCAGCAGCGGACCAGGGGTCTCCCGCACAGATACGCAGTATTTT.

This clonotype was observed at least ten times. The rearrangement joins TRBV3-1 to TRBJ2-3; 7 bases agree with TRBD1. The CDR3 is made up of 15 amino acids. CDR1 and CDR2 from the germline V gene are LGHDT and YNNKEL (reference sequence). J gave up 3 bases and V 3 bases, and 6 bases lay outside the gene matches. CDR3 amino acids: CASSQPDRLTDTQYF. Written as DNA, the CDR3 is TGTGCCAGCAGCCAGCCGGACAGGCTTACAGATACGCAGTATTTT.

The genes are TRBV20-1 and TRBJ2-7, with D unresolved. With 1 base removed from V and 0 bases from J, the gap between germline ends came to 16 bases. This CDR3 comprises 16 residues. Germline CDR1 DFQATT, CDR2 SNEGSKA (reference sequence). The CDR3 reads CSARVGNSKSSYEQYF. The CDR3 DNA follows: TGCAGTGCTAGAGTGGGGAACTCCAAGAGCTCCTACGAGCAGTACTTC.

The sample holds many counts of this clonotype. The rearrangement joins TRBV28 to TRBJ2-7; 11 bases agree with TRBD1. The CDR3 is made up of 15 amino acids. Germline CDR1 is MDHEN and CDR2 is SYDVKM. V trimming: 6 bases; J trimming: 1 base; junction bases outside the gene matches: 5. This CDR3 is CASRSGTGGSYEQYV. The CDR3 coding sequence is TGTGCCAGCAGGTCCGGGACAGGGGGTTCCTACGAGCAGTACGTC.

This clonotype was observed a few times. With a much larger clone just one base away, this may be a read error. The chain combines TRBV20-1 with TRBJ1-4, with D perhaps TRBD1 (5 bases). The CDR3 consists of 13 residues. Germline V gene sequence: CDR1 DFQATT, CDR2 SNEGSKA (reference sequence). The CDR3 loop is CSARQGTDEKLFF. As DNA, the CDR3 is TGCAGTGCTAGACAGGGAACTGATGAAAAACTGTTTTTT.